This T cell receptor (beta chain) is from a study of T-cell memory formation after mild COVID-19. TCRdb reprocessed the 5' RACE reads via MiXCR and lists one record per CDR3 protein. The sample has about 560,000 distinct CDR3 sequences, 17% seen once. This clonotype was counted many times. The CDR3 is made up of 14 amino acids. Germline CDR1 is SGHRS and CDR2 is YFSETQ. Trimming stripped 5 bases from V and 0 bases from J, with 8 bases between. The receptor's source is an adult woman who had mild COVID-19 (a few samples of this study predate the infection). Cell type and time point are not known. The chain links TRBV5-1 to TRBJ1-4; D might be TRBD1 (5 bases). Source material: PBMCs or a T cell subset sorted from them (not recorded which). The CDR3 DNA reads as TGCGCCAGCAGTCAGGGAGCAACTAATGAAAAACTGTTTTTT. Translating it yields CASSQGATNEKLFF.